These T cell receptor beta chains were read from a single sample in a study of blood T cell repertoires in COVID-19. Libraries were prepared by immunoSEQ multiplex PCR; TCRdb keeps only in-frame clonotypes and omits some of them. The sample has approximately 17,000 clones; around 90% are singletons. Specimen: peripheral blood. The receptors derive from a man between 60 and 75 years old with acute or convalescent COVID-19. CDR3s include the opening cysteine and the closing phenylalanine or tryptophan. The order of the fields is clone size, D gene, J gene, V gene, CDR3 protein, CDR3 DNA. The D gene is left open where the match is weak. Clone size is not always given. Where it is, it says once, few, many or a class for expanded clones.

abundance: -
d_gene: -
j_gene: TRBJ1-6
v_gene: TRBV9
CDR3aa: CASSVAGSYNSPLHF
CDR3nt: TGTGCCAGCAGCGTAGCGGGATCCTATAATTCACCCCTCCACTTT

abundance: -
d_gene: TRBD1
j_gene: TRBJ2-2
v_gene: TRBV7-9
CDR3aa: CASSPQGVMDTGELFF
CDR3nt: TGTGCCAGCAGCCCCCAGGGGGTTATGGACACCGGGGAGCTGTTTTTT

abundance: -
d_gene: -
j_gene: TRBJ2-7
v_gene: TRBV7-9
CDR3aa: CASGDGSYEQYF
CDR3nt: TGTGCCAGCGGAGACGGGTCCTACGAGCAGTACTTC

abundance: -
d_gene: TRBD1
j_gene: TRBJ1-6
v_gene: TRBV27
CDR3aa: CASSLRPGQANSPLHF
CDR3nt: TGTGCCAGCAGTTTAAGGCCGGGACAGGCGAATTCACCCCTCCACTTT

abundance: -
d_gene: -
j_gene: TRBJ1-4
v_gene: TRBV19
CDR3aa: CASSRTTTNEKLFF
CDR3nt: TGTGCCAGTAGTCGGACAACAACTAATGAAAAACTGTTTTTT

abundance: -
d_gene: -
j_gene: TRBJ2-2
v_gene: TRBV28
CDR3aa: CASSAHRGGDTGELFF
CDR3nt: TGTGCCAGCAGTGCCCACAGGGGGGGGGACACCGGGGAGCTGTTTTTT

abundance: few
d_gene: TRBD2
j_gene: TRBJ2-1
v_gene: TRBV7-2
CDR3aa: CASSTTSGTSYNEQFF
CDR3nt: TGTGCCAGCAGCACAACTAGCGGTACTTCCTACAATGAGCAGTTCTTC

abundance: -
d_gene: TRBD1
j_gene: TRBJ1-1
v_gene: TRBV6-5
CDR3aa: CASSTQGATEAFF
CDR3nt: TGTGCCAGCAGTACACAGGGGGCAACTGAAGCTTTCTTT

abundance: -
d_gene: TRBD2
j_gene: TRBJ2-1
v_gene: TRBV5-1
CDR3aa: CASSFPSGLYNEQFF
CDR3nt: TGCGCCAGCAGCTTTCCTAGCGGCTTATACAATGAGCAGTTCTTC

abundance: -
d_gene: -
j_gene: TRBJ1-3
v_gene: TRBV7-9
CDR3aa: CASSPDSGNTIYF
CDR3nt: TGTGCCAGCAGTCCGGACAGTGGAAACACCATATATTTT

abundance: once
d_gene: -
j_gene: TRBJ1-4
v_gene: TRBV18
CDR3aa: CASSPTRRGTNEKLFF
CDR3nt: TGTGCCAGCTCACCGACCAGGCGGGGCACTAATGAAAAACTGTTTTTT

abundance: -
d_gene: -
j_gene: TRBJ2-5
v_gene: TRBV7-8
CDR3aa: CASSLTLRGSGLASRETQYF
CDR3nt: TGTGCCAGCAGCTTAACGCTGAGGGGGTCAGGTTTGGCTAGTCGGGAGACCCAGTACTTC

abundance: -
d_gene: TRBD2
j_gene: TRBJ2-1
v_gene: TRBV19
CDR3aa: CASSIGLAGNEQFF
CDR3nt: TGTGCCAGTAGTATAGGGCTAGCGGGCAATGAGCAGTTCTTC

abundance: -
d_gene: -
j_gene: TRBJ2-7
v_gene: TRBV18
CDR3aa: CASSPDSYAQYF
CDR3nt: TGTGCCAGCTCACCGGACTCTTACGCGCAGTACTTC

abundance: -
d_gene: -
j_gene: TRBJ2-1
v_gene: TRBV5-1
CDR3aa: CASSLEPSEQFF
CDR3nt: TGCGCCAGCAGCTTGGAGCCAAGTGAGCAGTTCTTC

abundance: -
d_gene: -
j_gene: TRBJ1-5
v_gene: TRBV6-5
CDR3aa: CASSSKWGGAYQPQHF
CDR3nt: TGTGCCAGCAGTTCGAAATGGGGGGGGGCTTATCAGCCCCAGCATTTT

abundance: -
d_gene: -
j_gene: TRBJ2-3
v_gene: TRBV21-1
CDR3aa: CASSTLFTDTQYF
CDR3nt: TGTGCCAGCAGCACCCTATTCACAGATACGCAGTATTTT

abundance: -
d_gene: -
j_gene: TRBJ2-1
v_gene: TRBV11-2
CDR3aa: CASSRGGGEQFF
CDR3nt: TGTGCCAGCAGCAGAGGGGGGGGAGAGCAGTTCTTC

abundance: -
d_gene: -
j_gene: TRBJ2-3
v_gene: TRBV5-1
CDR3aa: CASSLNPGGTDTQYF
CDR3nt: TGCGCCAGCAGCTTGAATCCGGGAGGCACAGATACGCAGTATTTT

abundance: few
d_gene: TRBD1
j_gene: TRBJ2-2
v_gene: TRBV4-1
CDR3aa: CASSQWTGGFSHNTGELFF
CDR3nt: TGCGCCAGCAGCCAGTGGACAGGGGGTTTCTCCCACAACACCGGGGAGCTGTTTTTT

abundance: -
d_gene: -
j_gene: TRBJ1-1
v_gene: TRBV18
CDR3aa: CASSPRGGTEAFF
CDR3nt: TGTGCCAGCTCACCAAGGGGAGGCACTGAAGCTTTCTTT

abundance: -
d_gene: -
j_gene: TRBJ2-5
v_gene: TRBV2
CDR3aa: CASSPRATGTTAETQYF
CDR3nt: TGTGCCAGCAGCCCAAGGGCGACCGGGACAACCGCAGAGACCCAGTACTTC

abundance: -
d_gene: TRBD2
j_gene: TRBJ2-4
v_gene: TRBV4-1
CDR3aa: CASSQDVTSRNIQYF
CDR3nt: TGCGCCAGCAGCCAAGATGTGACTAGCAGAAACATTCAGTACTTC

abundance: -
d_gene: -
j_gene: TRBJ2-7
v_gene: TRBV7-6
CDR3aa: CASSDDIYEQYF
CDR3nt: TGTGCCAGCAGCGACGACATCTACGAGCAGTACTTC

abundance: -
d_gene: TRBD2
j_gene: TRBJ2-3
v_gene: TRBV5-1
CDR3aa: CASSLGGTSGTDTQYF
CDR3nt: TGCGCCAGCAGCTTGGGGGGGACTAGCGGCACAGATACGCAGTATTTT

abundance: -
d_gene: -
j_gene: TRBJ2-3
v_gene: TRBV7-7
CDR3aa: CASSPSIVRGDTQYF
CDR3nt: TGTGCCAGCAGCCCCTCTATCGTCAGGGGAGATACGCAGTATTTT

abundance: -
d_gene: -
j_gene: TRBJ1-5
v_gene: TRBV27
CDR3aa: CASRPFGGQPQHF
CDR3nt: TGTGCCAGCCGCCCCTTTGGAGGGCAGCCCCAGCATTTT

abundance: -
d_gene: TRBD2
j_gene: TRBJ2-1
v_gene: TRBV4-1
CDR3aa: CASSQVTSGRRNEQFF
CDR3nt: TGCGCCAGCAGCCAAGTTACTAGCGGGAGGCGCAATGAGCAGTTCTTC

abundance: -
d_gene: TRBD2
j_gene: TRBJ2-7
v_gene: TRBV6-5
CDR3aa: CATASGPSYEQYF
CDR3nt: TGTGCGACAGCTAGCGGGCCCTCCTACGAGCAGTACTTC

abundance: -
d_gene: -
j_gene: TRBJ2-5
v_gene: TRBV28
CDR3aa: CASSPSRDQETQYF
CDR3nt: TGTGCCAGCAGTCCCTCCAGGGACCAAGAGACCCAGTACTTC

abundance: -
d_gene: TRBD2
j_gene: TRBJ2-7
v_gene: TRBV7-8
CDR3aa: CASSLTTSGGGTYEQYF
CDR3nt: TGTGCCAGCAGCTTAACGACTAGCGGGGGGGGAACCTACGAGCAGTACTTC

abundance: -
d_gene: -
j_gene: TRBJ2-3
v_gene: TRBV3-1/TRBV3-2
CDR3aa: CASSHGSATDTQYF
CDR3nt: TGTGCCAGCAGCCATGGGAGCGCCACAGATACGCAGTATTTT

abundance: -
d_gene: TRBD1
j_gene: TRBJ2-7
v_gene: TRBV7-9
CDR3aa: CASSLAGQGAREQYF
CDR3nt: TGTGCCAGCAGCTTAGCGGGACAGGGGGCGCGTGAGCAGTACTTC

abundance: -
d_gene: TRBD2
j_gene: TRBJ2-1
v_gene: TRBV6-5
CDR3aa: CASSGTPWNEQFF
CDR3nt: TGTGCCAGTAGCGGGACTCCCTGGAATGAGCAGTTCTTC

abundance: -
d_gene: -
j_gene: TRBJ2-3
v_gene: TRBV9
CDR3aa: CASSVGLDLSDTQYF
CDR3nt: TGTGCCAGCAGCGTAGGACTAGACCTTTCAGATACGCAGTATTTT

abundance: once
d_gene: TRBD1
j_gene: TRBJ2-7
v_gene: TRBV11-2
CDR3aa: CASSPPGQGTYEQYF
CDR3nt: TGTGCCAGCAGCCCCCCGGGACAGGGTACCTACGAGCAGTACTTC

abundance: -
d_gene: TRBD2
j_gene: TRBJ2-3
v_gene: TRBV3-1/TRBV3-2
CDR3aa: CASSPRLAGELGDTQYF
CDR3nt: TGTGCCAGCAGCCCTCGACTAGCGGGGGAGCTAGGCGATACGCAGTATTTT